Presented here are 26 T cell receptor beta chains from one specimen sequenced in a study of T cell responses to AZD1222 COVID-19 vaccine. Sequencing used immunoSEQ multiplex PCR; TCRdb keeps in-frame clones, though not all of them. The table has about 180,000 clones, about 90% seen once. This sample comprised peripheral blood, obtained 28 days after the second dose of the MenACWY control vaccine. These receptor sequences come from an adult who received the MenACWY meningococcal vaccine as a control.

This chain links TRBV10-3 with TRBJ1-5; TRBD1 agrees at 7 bases. Looked up from germline, CDR1 is ENHRY and CDR2 is SYGVKD. J gave up 7 bases and V 5 bases, and 8 bases lay outside the gene matches. This CDR3 contains 14 residues. CDR3 residues: CAISTGDAQQPQHF. Here the CDR3 DNA reads TGTGCCATCAGTACAGGGGACGCCCAACAGCCCCAGCATTTT.

The rearrangement links TRBV9 to TRBJ1-1, with a tentative D call TRBD1 (5 bases). CDR3 length equals 15 residues. Germline loops: CDR1 SGDLS, CDR2 YYNGEE. Trimming shortened V by 6 bases and J by 6 bases, and 21 bases separated the two germline ends. CDR3 nucleotides: TGTGCCAGCACCCCCGACGCAGGGTATAACGCTGAAGCTTTCTTT. Residues: CASTPDAGYNAEAFF.

The genes are TRBV7-2 and TRBJ1-2; D not certain. In germline, CDR1 is SGHTA, CDR2 FQGNSA. The CDR3 consists of 13 residues. Trimming shortened V by 1 base and J by 3 bases, and 6 bases separated the two germline ends. The CDR3 loop reads CASSLVRDYGYTF. For the CDR3, the DNA is TGTGCCAGCAGCTTAGTCCGGGACTATGGCTACACCTTC.

The rearrangement links TRBV7-2 to TRBJ2-1; D possibly uses TRBD1 or TRBD2 (5 bases each). Germline V lookup: CDR1 SGHTA, CDR2 FQGNSA. This CDR3 is built from 19 residues. Trimming left V 2 bases short and J 2 bases short, with 22 bases between. The CDR3 DNA is TGTGCCAGCAGCTTAAGGCATCCGGGGACGTCGACGACCTACAATGAGCAGTTCTTC. Its protein is CASSLRHPGTSTTYNEQFF.

The chain couples TRBV3-1 (or the pseudogene TRBV3-2) to TRBJ2-7; D is uncertain. Trimming stripped 1 base from V and 2 bases from J, with 6 bases between. Germline lookup yields CDR1 LGHDT and CDR2 YNNKEL (reference sequence). CDR3 length: 13 residues. CDR3 nucleotides: TGTGCCAGCAGCCAAGCTGTGACCTACGAGCAGTACTTC. Amino acids: CASSQAVTYEQYF.

This sequence joins TRBV28 and TRBJ1-5, with a weak D call TRBD1 (6 bases). V shed 6 bases and J shed 2 bases, with 14 bases lying between them. CDR3 length: 15 residues. CDR1 is MDHEN, CDR2 SYDVKM, per germline. The DNA for the CDR3 is TGTGCCAGCAGGGTAGGGGGGCCGGGCAATCAGCCCCAGCATTTT. This translates into CASRVGGPGNQPQHF.

The chain has TRBV18 and TRBJ2-1, with TRBD2 matching over 14 bases. Trimming cost V 4 bases and J 10 bases; bases outside gene matches: 6. CDR3 length equals 15 residues. Germline CDR1 and CDR2: KGHSH and LQKENI. As DNA, the CDR3 is TGTGCCAGCTCACATCCGGGACTAGCGGGAGAAGAGCAGTTCTTC. It encodes CASSHPGLAGEEQFF. Looking up the rest from reference TRBV18 and TRBJ2-1 gives the full variable domain: NAGVMQNPRHLVRRRGQEARLRCSPMKGHSHVYWYRQLPEEGLKFMVYLQKENIIDESGMPKERFSAEFPKEGPSILRIQQVVRGDSAAYFCASSHPGLAGEEQFFGPGTRLTVL.

V gene TRBV5-1 combines with J gene TRBJ2-7; weak D call: TRBD2 (5 bases). Trimming shortened V by 0 bases and J by 5 bases, and 15 bases separated the two germline ends. There are 15 residues in the CDR3. The germline gives CDR1 SGHRS, CDR2 YFSETQ. The CDR3 loop reads CASSLVIEGTHEQYF. CDR3 bases: TGCGCCAGCAGCTTGGTAATTGAGGGTACCCACGAGCAGTACTTC.

Points on this clone: Other DNA sequences in this sample translate to the same CDR3. The genes are TRBV28 and TRBJ2-7; a possible D gene is TRBD1 (5 bases). V lost 3 bases and J lost 3, with 6 bases in between. This CDR3 is 12 amino acids long. In germline, CDR1 is MDHEN, CDR2 SYDVKM. The DNA for the CDR3 is TGTGCCAGCAGTTTGGGGCTCTACGAGCAGTACTTC. It translates to CASSLGLYEQYF.

This clone has more than one count but fewer than ten. The chain couples TRBV5-1 to TRBJ2-7; D unclear. The CDR3 has 14 amino acids. The V end lost 4 bases, the J end lost 7 bases, and 18 bases lay between the germline ends. CDR1 is SGHRS, CDR2 YFSETQ, per germline. The CDR3 spells CASSNPGSLYEQYF. The DNA for the CDR3 is TGCGCCAGCAGCAACCCCGGGTCCCTCTATGAGCAGTACTTC.

This clone came up once. The chain links TRBV19 to TRBJ1-1; D perhaps matches TRBD1 (6 bases). Per the germline V gene, CDR1 is LNHDA and CDR2 is SQIVND (reference sequence). Trimming left V 6 bases short and J 1 base short, with 9 bases between. The CDR3 consists of 13 residues. The CDR3 bases are TGTGCCAGTAGGGACAGAAGGAACACTGAAGCTTTCTTT. Translating it yields CASRDRRNTEAFF.

V usage is TRBV28 and J usage is TRBJ1-1; D call uncertain. Germline-derived CDR1 and CDR2 are MDHEN and SYDVKM. This CDR3 has 11 amino acids. The V end lost 2 bases, the J end lost 4 bases, and 2 bases lay between the germline ends. The CDR3 DNA reads as TGTGCCAGCAGTTTAAGCACTGAAGCTTTCTTT. Translation gives CASSLSTEAFF.

This chain uses TRBV12-1 with TRBJ2-1; the tabulated D call, TRBD1, remains unverified against the DNA. TRBV12-1 is a known pseudogene. The CDR3 sequence is 12 residues long. The CDR3 reads CASRQTVNEQFF. CDR3 bases: TGTGCCAGCAGACAGACCGTCAATGAGCAGTTCTTC.

The genes are TRBV6-5 and TRBJ1-1; a weak D match, TRBD1 (6 bases). CDR1 MNHEY and CDR2 SVGAGI come from the germline V gene. The CDR3 extends over 13 amino acids. Deletions cut 6 bases from V and 2 bases from J, with 10 bases between. The CDR3 spells CASSLGGNTEAFF. The CDR3 region has the DNA TGTGCCAGCAGCCTAGGGGGTAACACTGAAGCTTTCTTT.

This clone was recorded once. The rearrangement joins TRBV6-6 to TRBJ1-2, with 8 positions matching TRBD1. CDR1 and CDR2 (germline): MNHNY, SVGAGI (reference sequence). J lost 1 base, V lost 5 bases, and 15 bases had no gene match. This CDR3 contains 18 residues. The DNA for the CDR3 is TGTGCCAGCAGTCCCTCAGGACAGGGAGCGGGGTATAACTATGGCTACACCTTC. It codes for CASSPSGQGAGYNYGYTF.

This clone was found once. The J gene is TRBJ2-2, the V gene TRBV18; D tentatively fits TRBD1 or TRBD2 (5 bases each). The germline V gene encodes CDR1 KGHSH and CDR2 LQKENI. The CDR3 has 16 residues. Trimming took off 0 bases at V and 4 bases at J, with 12 bases between the two ends. The CDR3 protein is CASSPPGVGFTGELFF. DNA of the CDR3: TGTGCCAGCTCACCACCGGGGGTTGGTTTCACCGGGGAGCTGTTTTTT.

The rearrangement joins TRBV6-2 or TRBV6-3 to TRBJ1-4; 7 bases are a match to TRBD1. Germline CDR1 is MNHEY and CDR2 is SVGEGT. The CDR3 runs 15 residues. Trimming took 6 bases from V and 6 from J; bases not matched to a gene: 10. The DNA for the CDR3 is TGTGCCAGCAGCTGGGGACAGCTCCGGGATGAAAAACTGTTTTTT. Its translation: CASSWGQLRDEKLFF.

The chain is built from TRBV5-1 and TRBJ2-3, with D possibly matching TRBD2 (6 bases). Trimming removed 1 base at V and 7 bases at J, with 19 bases between. Germline V gene data show CDR1 as SGHRS and CDR2 as YFSETQ. The CDR3 is 16 amino acids. This CDR3 reads CASSLPGTSTTNTQYF. DNA of the CDR3: TGCGCCAGCAGCTTGCCCGGGACTTCGACTACGAATACGCAGTATTTT.

This chain connects TRBV9 to TRBJ2-2; the match to TRBD1 covers 8 bases. Germline values: CDR1 SGDLS, CDR2 YYNGEE. The CDR3 is 19 residues long. The trim removed 0 bases at V and 4 bases at J, leaving 14 bases unmatched. The CDR3 DNA follows: TGTGCCAGCAGCGTAGGGGGTTTGGGTGGGACAGGTCCCACCGGGGAGCTGTTTTTT. Its translation: CASSVGGLGGTGPTGELFF.

CDR3 coding DNA: TGTGCCGCCATTGGACAGATGGGGACCCAGTACTTC. Encoded protein: CAAIGQMGTQYF. The chain joins TRBV5-4 to TRBJ2-5, with D tentatively TRBD1 (6 bases). V was cut by 10 bases and J by 7 bases, with 17 bases left in between. Germline V gene data show CDR1 as SGHNT and CDR2 as YYREEE (reference sequence). CDR3 length: 12 residues.

Here the CDR3 reads CASSLQVPSGEQYF. The CDR3 DNA sequence: TGCGCCAGCAGCTTGCAGGTCCCCTCGGGCGAGCAGTACTTC. The gene calls are TRBV5-1 and TRBJ2-7; D unclear. The CDR3 contains 14 residues. The germline V gene encodes CDR1 SGHRS and CDR2 YFSETQ. V was pared by 1 base and J by 6 bases, with 14 bases between.

The chain links TRBV19 to TRBJ2-6, with D uncertain. Germline V gene lookup returns CDR1 LNHDA and CDR2 SQIVND (reference sequence). V gave up 7 bases and J gave up 4 bases, with 23 bases separating them. The CDR3 totals 18 residues. The CDR3 reads CASTHDGPILGGANVLTF. In DNA form, the CDR3 reads TGTGCCAGTACCCACGACGGGCCCATACTGGGCGGGGCCAACGTCCTGACTTTC.

This chain uses TRBV3-1 (or the pseudogene TRBV3-2) with TRBJ1-3; 8 nucleotides align to TRBD1. Trimming took 3 bases from V and 1 from J; bases not matched to a gene: 2. The CDR3 totals 15 residues. Germline-derived CDR1 and CDR2 are LGHDT and YNNKEL (reference sequence). The DNA of the CDR3 is TGTGCCAGCAGCCAGCAGGGGGCATCTGGAAACACCATATATTTT. Amino acids: CASSQQGASGNTIYF.

V is TRBV6-2 or TRBV6-3 and J is TRBJ2-7; 8 bases match TRBD1. The CDR3 consists of 12 residues. The ends lost 5 bases at V and 6 bases at J; junction bases unmatched: 3. CDR1 is MNHEY and CDR2 is SVGEGT in the germline V gene. The CDR3 spells CASSIDRGEQYF. The CDR3 DNA follows: TGTGCCAGCAGTATCGACAGGGGCGAGCAGTACTTC.

As for this clone: The junction and the germline gene differ at one end; a read error may be behind it. The rearrangement uses TRBV7-2 and TRBJ2-3; 8 nucleotides agree with TRBD2. The CDR3 runs 14 residues. CDR1 SGHTA and CDR2 FQGNSA come from the germline V gene. The CDR3 nucleotides read TGTGCCAGCAGCGTAGCGGGACTGTCAGATACGCAGTATTTT. It is translated as CASSVAGLSDTQYF.

This clone was detected once. The chain's CDR3 is CSVTELYSEAFF. The CDR3 DNA follows: TGCAGCGTCACAGAGCTGTATTCTGAAGCTTTCTTT. This chain links TRBV29-1 with TRBJ1-1, with unresolved D. The germline V gene has CDR1 SQVTM and CDR2 ANQGSEA. Trimming left V 6 bases short and J 6 bases short, with 14 bases between. CDR3 length equals 12 residues.